This TCR beta chain came from a study of CD8+ T cells in alopecia areata. Study findings and constraints: Among the top 100, expanded CD8+ clones, as well as scalp clonality, were significantly decreased by tofacitinib. Patients shared TCRs less clearly than mice did, possibly for HLA-related reasons. Many expanded lesional clones persisted in scalp and blood during tofacitinib.

It was cDNA, reverse transcribed from extracted RNA, that served as the sequencing template. Profiling relied on immunoSEQ multiplex PCR, and the TCRdb table lists in-frame clones only, not all of them. The profile shows 150,000 to 200,000 clones, 60% of them singletons. In regard to this clone: Its antigen is undetermined.

Described treatment: oral pan-JAK inhibitor, 5-10 mg twice daily. CDR3 length: 14 amino acids. Germline V gene sequence: CDR1 SGHTA, CDR2 FQGNSA. V shed 1 base and J 2 bases; nucleotides not matched to a gene: 0. J is TRBJ1-2 and V is TRBV7-2; 8 nucleotides match TRBD1. Sequenced material: CD4+ T cells sorted from blood, taken at week 24, from a patient treated with tofacitinib. The clonotype was recovered from a human donor with alopecia areata. CDR3 nucleotides: TGTGCCAGCAGCTTAGGGACAGGGAACTATGGCTACACCTTC. As protein: CASSLGTGNYGYTF.